These 10 T cell receptor beta chains came from one sample sequenced in a study of cytomegalovirus exposure and HLA in healthy donors. A multiplex PCR was run with 60 Vbeta primers and 13 Jbeta primers. The method was immunoSEQ multiplex PCR; TCRdb's version includes in-frame clones alone and lacks a portion of them. The sample yields some 150,000 clones, 78% seen once. The material sequenced was PBMCs. Receptors originate from a male donor in good health and CMV-seronegative.

This sequence joins TRBV30 and TRBJ2-1, with 14 bases aligning to TRBD2. With 3 bases clipped from V and 9 bases from J, the junction kept 10 bases outside the gene matches. Germline values: CDR1 GTSNPN, CDR2 SVGIG (reference sequence). The CDR3 has 16 residues. CDR3 sequence (DNA): TGTGCCTGGAGCAAGCCGACTAGCGGGAGGGGGGGTGAGCAGTTCTTC. This translates into CAWSKPTSGRGGEQFF.

The chain couples TRBV7-9 to TRBJ1-4, with a weak D call TRBD1 (6 bases). Trimming left V 3 bases short and J 0 bases short, with 8 bases between. This CDR3 contains 15 residues. Germline CDR1 reads SEHNR; CDR2 reads FQNEAQ (reference sequence). CDR3 DNA sequence: TGTGCCAGCAGCTTCTGGACAGCAACTAATGAAAAACTGTTTTTT. It yields the protein CASSFWTATNEKLFF. The full variable domain, in which reference TRBV7-9 and TRBJ1-4 provide the parts outside the CDR3, is DTGVSQNPRHKITKRGQNVTFRCDPISEHNRLYWYRQTLGQGPEFLTYFQNEAQLEKSRLLSDRFSAERPKGSFSTLEIQRTEQGDSAMYLCASSFWTATNEKLFFGSGTQLSVL.

This clone was seen a few times. The chain is built from TRBV12-5 and TRBJ1-4; D might be TRBD1 (6 bases). Germline loops: CDR1 LGHNT, CDR2 FRNRAP. Trimming pared 7 bases from V and 6 bases from J, leaving 18 bases between. The CDR3 has 15 residues. The DNA for the CDR3 is TGTGCTAGTGCCTCAAGAGACAGGATGGATGAAAAACTGTTTTTT. It translates to CASASRDRMDEKLFF.

The rearrangement joins TRBV28 to TRBJ1-5; no reliable D call. The CDR3 runs to 12 residues. CDR1 is MDHEN and CDR2 is SYDVKM in the germline V gene. V was cut by 5 bases and J by 9 bases, with 11 bases left in between. For the CDR3, the DNA is TGTGCCAGCAGTGCCCGAGCTTGGCCCCAGCATTTT. This gives the protein CASSARAWPQHF.

The genes are TRBV7-8 and TRBJ2-5; 10 bases agree with TRBD1. This CDR3 has 14 amino acids. The germline CDR1 and CDR2 sequences are SGHVS and FQNEAQ. V shed 5 bases and J 6 bases; nucleotides not matched to a gene: 6. CDR3 amino acids: CASSPGQGSKTQYF. The CDR3 region has the DNA TGTGCCAGCAGCCCGGGACAGGGGAGCAAGACCCAGTACTTC.

This chain uses TRBV11-1 with TRBJ1-5; D is ambiguous. The germline V and J ends were trimmed by 1 base and 0 bases, with 7 bases remaining between them. The length of the CDR3 is 15 residues. Germline V gene lookup returns CDR1 SGHAT and CDR2 FQDESV (reference sequence). The CDR3 coding sequence is TGTGCCAGCAGCTTAGGTACGGGTAGCAATCAGCCCCAGCATTTT. It codes for CASSLGTGSNQPQHF.

The chain employs TRBV7-3 and TRBJ2-1, with 10 nucleotides matching TRBD2. The ends lost 6 bases at V and 0 bases at J; junction bases unmatched: 2. The CDR3 is made up of 15 amino acids. Germline V gene sequence: CDR1 SGHTA, CDR2 FQGTGA. The CDR3 coding sequence is TGTGCCAGCAGTTCTAGCGGGGGCTCCTACAATGAGCAGTTCTTC. This codes for CASSSSGGSYNEQFF.

A few counts support this clone. CDR3 in DNA: TGTGCCAGCAGCTCGACAGGGGGCGCGAATGAAAAACTGTTTTTT. It translates to CASSSTGGANEKLFF. The chain recombines TRBV7-2 with TRBJ1-4; 10 bases line up with TRBD1. In germline, CDR1 is SGHTA, CDR2 FQGNSA. CDR3 size: 15 residues. With 4 bases clipped from V and 5 bases from J, the junction kept 4 bases outside the gene matches.

This chain connects TRBV7-2 to TRBJ2-7; maybe TRBD2 (7 bases). CDR3 length equals 15 residues. Per germline, CDR1 SGHTA and CDR2 FQGNSA. Trimming pared 1 base from V and 4 bases from J, leaving 14 bases between. CDR3 sequence: CASSLVSGGEYEQYF. The CDR3 bases are TGTGCCAGCAGCTTAGTATCGGGGGGCGAATACGAGCAGTACTTC.

V usage is TRBV4-3 and J usage is TRBJ2-7; 14 bases map to TRBD2. The CDR3 contains 18 residues. The V segment lost 1 base and the J segment 3 bases; nucleotides outside the gene matches: 8. Germline loops: CDR1 LGHNA, CDR2 YSLEER. The CDR3 DNA is TGCGCCAGCAGCCAAGGTGGGACTAGCGGGAGTAGGGACTACGAGCAGTACTTC. Encoded protein: CASSQGGTSGSRDYEQYF.